The 27 T cell receptor beta chains given below trace back to one sample, sequenced in a study of blood T cell repertoires in COVID-19. The protocol was immunoSEQ multiplex PCR, while the TCRdb copy is restricted to in-frame clones and leaves out a portion. The table lists about 210,000 clones, roughly 81% of them singletons, with 7.6% in the top ten. The sequenced material came from peripheral blood. Receptors were obtained from a woman in her forties or fifties with active or convalescent COVID-19.

V gene TRBV10-3 combines with J gene TRBJ2-1; 11 bases agree with TRBD1. This CDR3 spans 13 amino acids. The V and J ends lost 6 bases and 8 bases, in that order; junction bases with no gene match: 3. The germline CDR1 and CDR2 sequences are ENHRY and SYGVKD. The CDR3 DNA follows: TGTGCCATCAGCGGACAGGGGGCTGATGAGCAGTTCTTC. It codes for CAISGQGADEQFF.

The gene calls are TRBV15 and TRBJ1-6; 10 nucleotides agree with TRBD1. CDR3 length: 16 amino acids. In germline, CDR1 is LNHNV, CDR2 YYDKDF (reference sequence). The J segment lost 6 bases and the V segment lost 2 bases, leaving 4 bases of the junction unmatched. The DNA for the CDR3 is TGTGCCACCAGCAGATCACGGACAGGGGGTAATTCACCCCTCCACTTT. This codes for CATSRSRTGGNSPLHF.

The chain is built from TRBV19 and TRBJ1-1; 8 bases are a match to TRBD1. V shed 5 bases and J 8 bases; nucleotides not matched to a gene: 7. The CDR3 runs 13 residues. CDR1 LNHDA and CDR2 SQIVND come from the germline V gene (reference sequence). This CDR3 reads CASSPRDRYEAFF. In nucleotides, the CDR3 is TGTGCCAGTAGTCCCCGGGACAGGTACGAAGCTTTCTTT.

The chain joins TRBV5-6 to TRBJ1-2; tentative D call: TRBD1 (6 bases). This CDR3 has 17 amino acids. CDR1 is SGHDT, CDR2 YYEEEE, per germline. V was clipped by 2 bases and J by 4 bases, with 21 bases between them. The DNA for the CDR3 is TGTGCCAGCAGCTTTGTGCTGACGGGGGGGGCCTTCTATGGCTACACCTTC. Translating gives CASSFVLTGGAFYGYTF.

Here the CDR3 reads CASSFLTGVDQPQHF. CDR3 nucleotides: TGTGCCAGCAGCTTCCTGACAGGGGTGGATCAGCCCCAGCATTTT. This chain joins TRBV7-2 and TRBJ1-5, with TRBD1 matching over 8 bases. This CDR3 spans 15 amino acids. The germline gives CDR1 SGHTA, CDR2 FQGNSA. The V segment lost 3 bases and the J segment 5 bases; nucleotides outside the gene matches: 6.

The CDR3 loop is CASSLRRDQETQYF. Written as DNA, the CDR3 is TGTGCCAGCAGCCTCCGACGGGACCAAGAGACCCAGTACTTC. The chain uses TRBV3-1 (or the pseudogene TRBV3-2) and TRBJ2-5; D is ambiguous. The V gene lost 4 bases and the J gene lost 0 bases, with 9 bases spanning the gap. The CDR3 sequence is 14 residues long. The V gene's germline CDR1 is LGHDT and CDR2 YNNKEL (reference sequence).

The chain joins TRBV9 to TRBJ1-4; 7 nucleotides align to TRBD1. CDR3 length: 16 residues. V shed 4 bases, J shed 7 bases, and the junction held 13 bases outside the gene matches. Germline V lookup: CDR1 SGDLS, CDR2 YYNGEE. DNA of the CDR3: TGTGCCAGCAGCCCGAGGGGTCGGGACAGAGGTGAAAAACTGTTTTTT. This codes for CASSPRGRDRGEKLFF. Full variable domain (missing parts from reference TRBV9 and TRBJ1-4): DSGVTQTPKHLITATGQRVTLRCSPRSGDLSVYWYQQSLDQGLQFLIQYYNGEERAKGNILERFSAQQFPDLHSELNLSSLELGDSALYFCASSPRGRDRGEKLFFGSGTQLSVL.

The chain carries TRBV5-6 and TRBJ1-2; D gene unclear. V dropped 2 bases and J dropped 7 bases, with 12 bases sitting between them. Per the germline V gene, CDR1 is SGHDT and CDR2 is YYEEEE. The CDR3 loop spans 13 amino acids. CDR3 sequence reads: CASSFWRGTGYTF. The CDR3 DNA follows: TGTGCCAGCAGCTTTTGGCGGGGTACTGGCTACACCTTC.

The genes are TRBV6-5 and TRBJ1-5; tentative D call: TRBD1 (5 bases). There are 12 residues in the CDR3. The V and J ends lost 10 bases and 7 bases respectively, with 14 bases between them. Germline values: CDR1 MNHEY, CDR2 SVGAGI. This CDR3 reads CATGSRGQPQHF. As DNA, the CDR3 is TGTGCCACCGGTTCACGGGGGCAGCCCCAGCATTTT.

V gene TRBV18 combines with J gene TRBJ1-1, with unresolved D. Trimming left V 4 bases short and J 3 bases short, with 9 bases between. The CDR3 has 13 residues. CDR1 and CDR2 from the germline V gene are KGHSH and LQKENI. DNA of the CDR3: TGTGCCAGCTCACTTGGACTGGACACTGAAGCTTTCTTT. This codes for CASSLGLDTEAFF.

The chain combines TRBV7-9 with TRBJ2-2; D is unclear. The V end was cut by 5 bases, the J end by 0 bases, with 10 bases between. From germline, CDR1 is SEHNR and CDR2 FQNEAQ (reference sequence). This CDR3 region has 15 residues. The CDR3 spells CASSTLTPNTGELFF. DNA of the CDR3: TGTGCCAGCAGCACCCTGACACCGAACACCGGGGAGCTGTTTTTT.

This rearrangement joins TRBV6-5 to TRBJ2-3; D is possibly TRBD1 (6 bases). The V gene lost 6 bases and the J gene lost 4 bases, with 14 bases spanning the gap. Germline V lookup: CDR1 MNHEY, CDR2 SVGAGI. This CDR3 region has 14 residues. This CDR3 is CASRVGGVADTQYF. The DNA of the CDR3 is TGTGCCAGCAGGGTAGGGGGAGTTGCAGATACGCAGTATTTT.

The chain recombines TRBV15 with TRBJ1-5; D not resolved. The V end was cut by 0 bases, the J end by 7 bases, with 13 bases between. Germline V gene sequence: CDR1 LNHNV, CDR2 YYDKDF (reference sequence). The CDR3 is 15 residues long. CDR3 sequence: CATSRDWEGWQPQHF. The CDR3 DNA is TGTGCCACCAGCAGAGATTGGGAGGGATGGCAGCCCCAGCATTTT.

The chain is built from TRBV19 and TRBJ1-2, with D perhaps matching TRBD1 (6 bases). The CDR3 length is 13 residues. CDR1 is LNHDA and CDR2 is SQIVND in the germline V gene (reference sequence). Trimming removed 3 bases at V and 8 bases at J, with 13 bases between. In DNA, the CDR3 is TGTGCCAGTAGTATTTTGGGGGCGGACGGCTACACCTTC. It encodes CASSILGADGYTF.

The chain joins TRBV5-1 to TRBJ1-1; 7 nucleotides align to TRBD1. The CDR3 runs to 16 residues. Germline V CDR1 and CDR2: SGHRS, YFSETQ. Trimming removed 0 bases from V and 1 base from J; junction bases left unmatched: 6. The CDR3, as DNA: TGCGCCAGCAGCTTGGCCCCAGGGGGTAAGAACACTGAAGCTTTCTTT. Amino acids: CASSLAPGGKNTEAFF. The whole variable domain, remainder taken from reference TRBV5-1 and TRBJ1-1, is KAGVTQTPRYLIKTRGQQVTLSCSPISGHRSVSWYQQTPGQGLQFLFEYFSETQRNKGNFPGRFSGRQFSNSRSEMNVSTLELGDSALYLCASSLAPGGKNTEAFFGQGTRLTVV.

The CDR3 DNA reads TGTGCCAGCAGCGCCTCCGGGACTAGGGCTTACAATGAGCAGTTCTTC. Translated: CASSASGTRAYNEQFF. This chain links TRBV9 with TRBJ2-1; 8 positions agree with TRBD2. From germline, CDR1 is SGDLS and CDR2 YYNGEE. The trim removed 3 bases at V and 4 bases at J, leaving 9 bases unmatched. The CDR3 spans 16 residues.

This chain joins TRBV29-1 and TRBJ2-3; 10 bases are a match to TRBD2. The germline V gene encodes CDR1 SQVTM and CDR2 ANQGSEA. With 1 base clipped from V and 2 bases from J, the junction kept 3 bases outside the gene matches. The CDR3 covers 15 residues. As DNA, the CDR3 is TGCAGCGTTGAAGGAGCGGGAGGGCTCACAGATACGCAGTATTTT. Translating it yields CSVEGAGGLTDTQYF.

In this sample, this clone turned up once. The V and J genes are TRBV24-1 and TRBJ1-1; the D gene is possibly TRBD1 (5 bases). V lost 5 bases and J 7 bases, leaving 13 bases between the germline ends. The CDR3 extends over 13 amino acids. Looked up from germline, CDR1 is KGHDR and CDR2 is SFDVKD. The CDR3 loop is CATSGGGRDEAFF. The CDR3 region has the DNA TGTGCCACCAGTGGGGGTGGCAGGGATGAAGCTTTCTTT.

The chain is built from TRBV18 and TRBJ2-3, with 8 positions matching TRBD1. Germline loops: CDR1 KGHSH, CDR2 LQKENI. V was clipped by 2 bases and J by 3 bases; unmatched bases: 10. This CDR3 is 17 amino acids long. The CDR3 here is CASSPLPGTGPTDTQYF. The CDR3 region has the DNA TGTGCCAGCTCACCATTACCCGGGACAGGACCTACAGATACGCAGTATTTT.

The rearrangement joins TRBV3-1 (or the pseudogene TRBV3-2) to TRBJ1-1; TRBD1 agrees at 9 bases. Germline CDR1 reads LGHDT; CDR2 reads YNNKEL (reference sequence). CDR3 length: 12 residues. V lost 4 bases and J lost 12; bases outside the gene matches: 6. The CDR3 bases are TGTGCCAGCAGCCTCCGGGACAGGGCTTCTTTCTTT. Translated, it gives CASSLRDRASFF.

The gene calls are TRBV18 and TRBJ1-1; 7 positions agree with TRBD1. Germline CDR1 is KGHSH and CDR2 is LQKENI. The V and J ends lost 1 base and 2 bases, in that order; junction bases with no gene match: 4. The CDR3 contains 15 residues. CDR3 sequence reads: CASSPLPGGNTEAFF. As DNA, the CDR3 is TGTGCCAGCTCACCACTTCCAGGGGGAAACACTGAAGCTTTCTTT.

The chain recombines TRBV12-3 or TRBV12-4 with TRBJ2-7; maybe TRBD2 (6 bases). This CDR3 comprises 12 residues. Trimming removed 5 bases at V and 3 bases at J, with 8 bases between. CDR3 amino acids: CASSLSGYEQYF. DNA of the CDR3: TGTGCCAGCAGTCTTAGCGGCTACGAGCAGTACTTC.

This chain joins TRBV6-5 and TRBJ1-2; no reliable D call. V was clipped by 6 bases and J by 4 bases, with 12 bases between them. The CDR3 is made up of 13 amino acids. Germline CDR1 is MNHEY and CDR2 is SVGAGI. The CDR3 nucleotides are TGTGCCAGCAGCCAAGGACTTTCCTATGGCTACACCTTC. This encodes CASSQGLSYGYTF.

This chain connects TRBV5-1 to TRBJ2-1; 15 nucleotides line up with TRBD2. Germline V gene data show CDR1 as SGHRS and CDR2 as YFSETQ. The CDR3 consists of 18 residues. The ends lost 4 bases at V and 3 bases at J; junction bases unmatched: 8. The CDR3 is CASSGGLAGGLGYNEQFF. DNA of the CDR3: TGCGCCAGCAGCGGGGGACTAGCGGGAGGCCTAGGCTACAATGAGCAGTTCTTC.

V gene TRBV7-8 combines with J gene TRBJ2-7; D is perhaps TRBD1 (5 bases). Germline assignment: CDR1 SGHVS and CDR2 FQNEAQ. The CDR3 is 13 residues long. Trimming stripped 5 bases from V and 4 bases from J, with 12 bases between. CDR3: CASSPSTAYEQYV. For the CDR3, the DNA is TGTGCCAGCAGCCCCTCGACAGCTTACGAGCAGTACGTC.

This sequence joins TRBV12-3 or TRBV12-4 and TRBJ2-1; TRBD2 matches 12 bases. V shed 5 bases and J 15 bases; nucleotides not matched to a gene: 5. The CDR3 is 12 amino acids. CDR3 region: CASSASGRALFF. The CDR3 nucleotides are TGTGCCAGCAGTGCTAGCGGGAGGGCGTTGTTCTTC.

CDR3 in DNA: TGTGCCAACAGTGTACAACAGGGCTACGAGCAGTACGTC. Its translation: CANSVQQGYEQYV. This chain links TRBV2 with TRBJ2-7; TRBD1 is a possible D gene (6 bases). The CDR3 is 13 amino acids. Germline values: CDR1 SNHLY, CDR2 FYNNEI.